This is a list of T cell receptor beta chains from one sample in a study of blood T cell repertoires in COVID-19. Sequencing used immunoSEQ multiplex PCR; TCRdb keeps in-frame clones, though not all of them. The table includes 200,000 or so clones, over 75% detected once. The source material was PBMCs or T cells enriched from blood (not recorded which). The receptors come from a woman in her 30s who had been exposed to COVID-19. The CDR3 runs from the conserved cysteine through the conserved F or W. The D gene is left open where the match is weak. A row's size may be missing; if present it is once, few, many or a size class.

j_call: TRBJ2-5
clone_size: .
v_call: TRBV21-1
d_call: .
cdr3_nt: TGTGCCAGCAGCAAAGCGCTTGGTGGCCAGTACCAAGAGACCCAGTACTTC
cdr3_aa: CASSKALGGQYQETQYF

j_call: TRBJ1-2
clone_size: .
v_call: TRBV9
d_call: .
cdr3_nt: TGTGCCAGCAGCGTAGCTGTACAGACTAACTATGGCTACACCTTC
cdr3_aa: CASSVAVQTNYGYTF

j_call: TRBJ1-5
clone_size: .
v_call: TRBV6-1
d_call: TRBD1
cdr3_nt: TGTGCCAGCAGGGAACACAGGGGAGGAGGCAATCAGCCCCAGCATTTT
cdr3_aa: CASREHRGGGNQPQHF

j_call: TRBJ1-1
clone_size: .
v_call: TRBV10-3
d_call: TRBD1
cdr3_nt: TGTGCCATCATGGGGGACAGAACCACTGAAGCTTTCTTT
cdr3_aa: CAIMGDRTTEAFF

j_call: TRBJ2-1
clone_size: few
v_call: TRBV12-5
d_call: TRBD2
cdr3_nt: TGTGCTAGTGGTTTGGTATCCGTTAGCGGGCGCAATTACAATGAGCAGTTCTTC
cdr3_aa: CASGLVSVSGRNYNEQFF

j_call: TRBJ1-1
clone_size: .
v_call: TRBV5-6
d_call: .
cdr3_nt: TGTGCCAGCAGCTTGCCCGAGGGGGAGGGGAACACTGAAGCTTTCTTT
cdr3_aa: CASSLPEGEGNTEAFF

j_call: TRBJ1-1
clone_size: .
v_call: TRBV6-4
d_call: TRBD1
cdr3_nt: TGTGCCAGCAGTAGGGACAGTATGAACACTGAAGCTTTCTTT
cdr3_aa: CASSRDSMNTEAFF

j_call: TRBJ1-6
clone_size: .
v_call: TRBV7-9
d_call: .
cdr3_nt: TGTGCCAGCAGCTTAAGCAGGGTCGATTCACCCCTCCACTTT
cdr3_aa: CASSLSRVDSPLHF

j_call: TRBJ1-2
clone_size: .
v_call: TRBV4-1
d_call: .
cdr3_nt: TGCGCCAGCAGCCAATCCCTGCGGGCCTATGGCTACACCTTC
cdr3_aa: CASSQSLRAYGYTF

j_call: TRBJ2-2
clone_size: .
v_call: TRBV6-5
d_call: TRBD2
cdr3_nt: TGTGCCAGCGGGACTAGACTTTCCGGGGAGCTGTTTTTT
cdr3_aa: CASGTRLSGELFF

j_call: TRBJ1-4
clone_size: .
v_call: TRBV5-1
d_call: .
cdr3_nt: TGCGCCAGCAGCTTGTCCCAGGGGCTTAATGAAAAACTGTTTTTT
cdr3_aa: CASSLSQGLNEKLFF

j_call: TRBJ1-1
clone_size: once
v_call: TRBV18
d_call: .
cdr3_nt: TGTGCCAGCTCACCGGATGGACAGCCTGAAGCTTTCTTT
cdr3_aa: CASSPDGQPEAFF

j_call: TRBJ1-1
clone_size: few
v_call: TRBV27
d_call: TRBD1
cdr3_nt: TGTGCCAGCAGGGGGGTCGCGACAGGGAAAGTTTGGGGCACTGAAGCTTTCTTT
cdr3_aa: CASRGVATGKVWGTEAFF

j_call: TRBJ2-1
clone_size: .
v_call: TRBV10-3
d_call: TRBD1
cdr3_nt: TGTGCCATCAGCCCTCCGACAGGGTGGAATGAGCAGTTCTTC
cdr3_aa: CAISPPTGWNEQFF

j_call: TRBJ2-1
clone_size: .
v_call: TRBV21-1
d_call: .
cdr3_nt: TGTGCCAGCCCGCCGGGGGGGAGCTCCTACAATGAGCAGTTCTTC
cdr3_aa: CASPPGGSSYNEQFF

j_call: TRBJ2-3
clone_size: .
v_call: TRBV11-1
d_call: .
cdr3_nt: TGTGCCAGCAGTGCACAGGGCGCTCATACGCAGTATTTT
cdr3_aa: CASSAQGAHTQYF

j_call: TRBJ2-5
clone_size: .
v_call: TRBV27
d_call: TRBD2
cdr3_nt: TGTGCCAGCAGCCCCGGGACTACCGCGCGGGAGACCCAGTACTTC
cdr3_aa: CASSPGTTARETQYF

j_call: TRBJ2-3
clone_size: .
v_call: TRBV5-1
d_call: TRBD1
cdr3_nt: TGCGCCAGCAGCAACCGGGACAGGGCCACAGATACGCAGTATTTT
cdr3_aa: CASSNRDRATDTQYF

j_call: TRBJ1-4
clone_size: .
v_call: TRBV5-1
d_call: .
cdr3_nt: TGCGCCAGCAGCCAGCAGGGGACAACTAATGAAAAACTGTTTTTT
cdr3_aa: CASSQQGTTNEKLFF

j_call: TRBJ2-5
clone_size: .
v_call: TRBV30
d_call: TRBD2
cdr3_nt: TGTGCCTGGACTAGCGGCCAAGAGACCCAGTACTTC
cdr3_aa: CAWTSGQETQYF

j_call: TRBJ2-1
clone_size: .
v_call: TRBV6-2/TRBV6-3
d_call: TRBD2
cdr3_nt: TGTGCCAGCAGTTACTCTGCGGGAGGGGGCAATGAGCAGTTCTTC
cdr3_aa: CASSYSAGGGNEQFF

j_call: TRBJ2-7
clone_size: .
v_call: TRBV9
d_call: TRBD1
cdr3_nt: TGTGCCAGCAGCGTAGATAGGGGGCCCTCCTACGAGCAGTACTTC
cdr3_aa: CASSVDRGPSYEQYF

j_call: TRBJ1-2
clone_size: .
v_call: TRBV6-5
d_call: TRBD1
cdr3_nt: TGTGCCGCACGGACAGGGGGCTATGGCTACACCTTC
cdr3_aa: CAARTGGYGYTF

j_call: TRBJ2-7
clone_size: .
v_call: TRBV12-5
d_call: TRBD2
cdr3_nt: TGTGCTAGTGGTCCGGGGGTAGCGGGGACCTACGAGCAGTACTTC
cdr3_aa: CASGPGVAGTYEQYF

j_call: TRBJ2-7
clone_size: .
v_call: TRBV27
d_call: TRBD1
cdr3_nt: TGTGCCAGCAGTTCTATCCTTTCGGGACAGAGCTCCTACGAGCAGTACTTC
cdr3_aa: CASSSILSGQSSYEQYF

j_call: TRBJ2-7
clone_size: .
v_call: TRBV11-2
d_call: .
cdr3_nt: TGTGCCAGCAGCGACAACAGGGCGCGGGAGCAGTACTTC
cdr3_aa: CASSDNRAREQYF

j_call: TRBJ1-6
clone_size: once
v_call: TRBV28
d_call: .
cdr3_nt: TGTGCCAGCACCCCGGCGGCAAGGACACGATTTGTTCCCCTCCACTTT
cdr3_aa: CASTPAARTRFVPLHF

j_call: TRBJ1-2
clone_size: .
v_call: TRBV5-6
d_call: .
cdr3_nt: TGTGCCAGCAGCTTTCCCCGCCCGGGGAGGAAGGACTATGGCTACACCTTC
cdr3_aa: CASSFPRPGRKDYGYTF

j_call: TRBJ2-3
clone_size: .
v_call: TRBV18
d_call: .
cdr3_nt: TGTGCCAGCTCACCAGATAGCGCCTTACTGACAGATACGCAGTATTTT
cdr3_aa: CASSPDSALLTDTQYF

j_call: TRBJ2-7
clone_size: .
v_call: TRBV6-5
d_call: TRBD2
cdr3_nt: TGTGCCAGCAGTCCAGGACTAGCGGGAGCCCACGAGCAGTACTTC
cdr3_aa: CASSPGLAGAHEQYF

j_call: TRBJ1-3
clone_size: .
v_call: TRBV5-1
d_call: .
cdr3_nt: TGCGCCAGCAGCTCTAGTATTGGAAACACCATATATTTT
cdr3_aa: CASSSSIGNTIYF

j_call: TRBJ2-3
clone_size: once
v_call: TRBV18
d_call: TRBD2
cdr3_nt: TGTGCCAGCTCACCGAGAGTCAGACTAGCGGGAGCATTGACAGATACGCAGTATTTT
cdr3_aa: CASSPRVRLAGALTDTQYF

j_call: TRBJ1-3
clone_size: .
v_call: TRBV18
d_call: .
cdr3_nt: TGTGCCAGCTCACTACAGACGGGACTTTACTCTGGAAACACCATATATTTT
cdr3_aa: CASSLQTGLYSGNTIYF

j_call: TRBJ1-4
clone_size: .
v_call: TRBV6-2/TRBV6-3
d_call: TRBD1
cdr3_nt: TGTGCCAGCAGCGACAGGGGGAGGGAAAAACTGTTTTTT
cdr3_aa: CASSDRGREKLFF

j_call: TRBJ2-1
clone_size: .
v_call: TRBV3-1/TRBV3-2
d_call: TRBD2
cdr3_nt: TGTGCCAGCAGCCATACTAGCGGGGCAAACAATGAGCAGTTCTTC
cdr3_aa: CASSHTSGANNEQFF

j_call: TRBJ2-1
clone_size: .
v_call: TRBV28
d_call: TRBD2
cdr3_nt: TGTGCCAGCAGTTTGAGAGTAGCGGGAGACAATGAGCAGTTCTTC
cdr3_aa: CASSLRVAGDNEQFF

j_call: TRBJ2-4
clone_size: .
v_call: TRBV30
d_call: .
cdr3_nt: TGTGCCGGGAGACTAACAGGGGGGGGAAACATTCAGTACTTC
cdr3_aa: CAGRLTGGGNIQYF

j_call: TRBJ2-3
clone_size: .
v_call: TRBV7-9
d_call: TRBD2
cdr3_nt: TGTGCCAGCAGCTTCCTAGCGGGAGAAGATACGCAGTATTTT
cdr3_aa: CASSFLAGEDTQYF

j_call: TRBJ1-2
clone_size: few
v_call: TRBV19
d_call: TRBD1
cdr3_nt: TGTGCCAGTAGTATCGGGACAGGGAGAATCTATGGCTACACCTTC
cdr3_aa: CASSIGTGRIYGYTF

j_call: TRBJ1-2
clone_size: .
v_call: TRBV10-2
d_call: .
cdr3_nt: TGCGCCAGCAGTGAGCGTCAGGATGGCTACACCTTC
cdr3_aa: CASSERQDGYTF

j_call: TRBJ2-2
clone_size: .
v_call: TRBV19
d_call: TRBD2
cdr3_nt: TGTGCCAGTAGTATAGATGGCCTAGCGGGAGGGTCTTCTTTGACGGAGCTGTTTTTT
cdr3_aa: CASSIDGLAGGSSLTELFF

j_call: TRBJ2-5
clone_size: .
v_call: TRBV6-5
d_call: TRBD1
cdr3_nt: TGTGCCAGCAGTAAGATTGGACAGGGTGAGACCCAGTACTTC
cdr3_aa: CASSKIGQGETQYF

j_call: TRBJ2-3
clone_size: .
v_call: TRBV14
d_call: .
cdr3_nt: TGTGCCAGCAGCCAAGAATCGTGGGCGAGTGTTACGCAGTATTTT
cdr3_aa: CASSQESWASVTQYF

j_call: TRBJ1-1
clone_size: once
v_call: TRBV30
d_call: TRBD1
cdr3_nt: TGTGCCTGGACGGGAGACAGGGGGCTAGGAGCTTTCTTT
cdr3_aa: CAWTGDRGLGAFF

j_call: TRBJ2-1
clone_size: .
v_call: TRBV2
d_call: TRBD2
cdr3_nt: TGTGCCAGCAGTGAGAAGGGAGGGTTCTACAATGAGCAGTTCTTC
cdr3_aa: CASSEKGGFYNEQFF

j_call: TRBJ1-4
clone_size: .
v_call: TRBV6-4
d_call: TRBD1
cdr3_nt: TGTGCCAGTCAGGGGGTCCGGGAAAAACTGTTTTTT
cdr3_aa: CASQGVREKLFF

j_call: TRBJ2-2
clone_size: .
v_call: TRBV2
d_call: .
cdr3_nt: TGTGCCAGCAAATCGGGCACCGGGGAGCTGTTTTTT
cdr3_aa: CASKSGTGELFF

j_call: TRBJ2-1
clone_size: .
v_call: TRBV27
d_call: .
cdr3_nt: TGTGCCAGCAGGCCTACCTTAGCAAATGAGCAGTTCTTC
cdr3_aa: CASRPTLANEQFF

j_call: TRBJ2-1
clone_size: .
v_call: TRBV20-1
d_call: .
cdr3_nt: TGCAGTGCTAGTGGCCCTGGCAGGGTTGATGAGCAGTTCTTC
cdr3_aa: CSASGPGRVDEQFF

j_call: TRBJ2-1
clone_size: .
v_call: TRBV4-1
d_call: .
cdr3_nt: TGCGCCAGCAGCCCCTCTAGGAGATTATCCCTCTACAATGAGCAGTTCTTC
cdr3_aa: CASSPSRRLSLYNEQFF

j_call: TRBJ2-5
clone_size: .
v_call: TRBV29-1
d_call: TRBD1
cdr3_nt: TGCAGCGTTGGACAGGGACGAGAGACCCAGTACTTC
cdr3_aa: CSVGQGRETQYF

j_call: TRBJ1-4
clone_size: .
v_call: TRBV9
d_call: .
cdr3_nt: TGTGCCAGCAGCCCCCAGCCGACGGAGACTAATGAAAAACTGTTTTTT
cdr3_aa: CASSPQPTETNEKLFF

j_call: TRBJ1-2
clone_size: once
v_call: TRBV6-5
d_call: TRBD1
cdr3_nt: TGTGCCAGCAATTCGGGACAGAACTATGGCTACACCTTC
cdr3_aa: CASNSGQNYGYTF

j_call: TRBJ2-3
clone_size: .
v_call: TRBV21-1
d_call: .
cdr3_nt: TGTGCCAGCGCTAAACAGGGGGGCCCAGATACGCAGTATTTT
cdr3_aa: CASAKQGGPDTQYF

j_call: TRBJ2-7
clone_size: .
v_call: TRBV7-9
d_call: .
cdr3_nt: TGTGCCAGCAGCTTAGAACTAGAGCAGTACTTC
cdr3_aa: CASSLELEQYF

j_call: TRBJ2-1
clone_size: .
v_call: TRBV30
d_call: TRBD2
cdr3_nt: TGTGCCTGGAGTGTACCCGGGACTAGCCGCTACAATGAGCAGTTCTTC
cdr3_aa: CAWSVPGTSRYNEQFF

j_call: TRBJ2-7
clone_size: .
v_call: TRBV5-1
d_call: .
cdr3_nt: TGCGCCAGCAGCTGGACACCGGACGGAACCTACGAGCAGTACTTC
cdr3_aa: CASSWTPDGTYEQYF

j_call: TRBJ2-3
clone_size: many
v_call: TRBV5-1
d_call: TRBD2
cdr3_nt: TGCGCCAGCAGCTTACTAGCGGGAGGGACTAGCACAGATACGCAGTATTTT
cdr3_aa: CASSLLAGGTSTDTQYF

j_call: TRBJ1-3
clone_size: .
v_call: TRBV3-1/TRBV3-2
d_call: TRBD1
cdr3_nt: TGTGCCAGCAGCAAACATGGACAGGGGTGGGGAAACACCATATATTTT
cdr3_aa: CASSKHGQGWGNTIYF